The source of this T cell receptor (beta chain) is a study of T-cell reconstitution after alpha-beta-depleted transplantation in children. Study-wide points: Where some patients showed high TCRbeta diversity at day 60, it came from recipient T cells and thymic progenitors that had survived. It was reported that alpha-beta T cells came from several hundred expanded graft clones (about two months after transplant). By one year post-transplant, T-cell counts and diversity largely arose from T cells that were newly produced.

Unique molecular identifiers were used in preparing the TCRbeta library. TCRdb recomputed calls from the PCR reads with MiXCR, one row per CDR3 protein. Here the sample spans around 180,000 distinct CDR3 sequences, around 10% being singletons. At least ten counts were recorded for this clonotype. The antigen is unknown. The CDR3 runs 15 residues. Trimming pared 2 bases from V and 6 bases from J, leaving 15 bases between. From germline, CDR1 is MDHEN and CDR2 SYDVKM. The receptor was isolated from a boy between 2 and 10 years old with acute myeloid leukemia, due to receive a stem cell transplant. Sequences were derived from PBMCs, sampled before TCRalphabeta/CD19-depleted stem cell transplant. This chain uses TRBV28 with TRBJ2-3; D possibly corresponds to TRBD2 (5 bases). The DNA of the CDR3 is TGTGCCAGCAGTTTAAGGCGGGCCCTAGGTGATACGCAGTATTTT. Translated, it gives CASSLRRALGDTQYF.